One sample yielded the 18 T cell receptor beta chains listed below, sequenced in a study of CD8+CD57+ T cells in acquired aplastic anemia. The study profiled TCR beta VDJ and CDR3 using genomic DNA as template. TCRdb re-called the reads with MiXCR, one entry per CDR3 protein. The sample gives over 150,000 distinct CDR3 sequences, roughly 56% of which show up once; approximately 15% is in the top ten. Material: sorted CD4+, CD8+, or CD8+CD57+ T cells (not recorded which) from PBMCs. The receptors come from a human donor in good health, serving as a control.

This clonotype occurred many times. CDR3 sequence reads: CASSSPSGQGGNTGELFF. CDR3 coding DNA: TGTGCCAGCAGTTCCCCATCGGGACAGGGAGGAAACACCGGGGAGCTGTTTTTT. This sequence joins TRBV6-6 and TRBJ2-2, with 9 bases fitting TRBD1. Germline-derived CDR1 and CDR2 are MNHNY and SVGAGI (reference sequence). The CDR3 spans 18 residues. V was clipped by 4 bases and J by 2 bases; unmatched bases: 11.

Notes on this clonotype: A read error may explain this, as a much larger clone is one base away. V and J are TRBV28 and TRBJ1-5; D is unresolved. V lost 3 bases and J 1 base, leaving 7 bases between the germline ends. This CDR3 is 14 amino acids long. Germline-derived CDR1 and CDR2 are MDHEN and SYDVKM. CDR3 nucleotides: TGTGCCAGCAGTTTTCCGCGGAGCAATCAGCCCCAGCATTTT. Translating gives CASSFPRSNQPQHF.

This clonotype showed up many times. The chain joins TRBV24-1 to TRBJ2-1; tentatively, D is TRBD1 or TRBD2 (5 bases each). Deletions cut 4 bases from V and 5 bases from J, with 17 bases between. This CDR3 contains 16 residues. CDR1 KGHDR and CDR2 SFDVKD come from the germline V gene. The CDR3 region has the DNA TGTGCCACCAGTGAGAACCCGGGACGCCTCAACAATGAGCAGTTCTTC. Translation gives CATSENPGRLNNEQFF.

This clonotype occurred many times. The CDR3 here is CSARDTSGGVRDTQYF. CDR3 coding DNA: TGCAGTGCTAGAGATACGAGCGGGGGGGTCAGGGATACGCAGTATTTT. The V gene is TRBV20-1, the J gene TRBJ2-3; 10 nucleotides line up with TRBD2. Looked up from germline, CDR1 is DFQATT and CDR2 is SNEGSKA (reference sequence). This CDR3 has 16 residues. J gave up 6 bases and V 0 bases, and 9 bases lay outside the gene matches.

The V gene is TRBV20-1, the J gene TRBJ2-7; D call uncertain. V was clipped by 6 bases and J by 0 bases, with 9 bases between them. The CDR3 runs 12 residues. Germline V CDR1 and CDR2: DFQATT, SNEGSKA (reference sequence). The CDR3 loop is CSAGISSYEQYF. The DNA of the CDR3 is TGCAGTGCAGGGATTTCCTCCTACGAGCAGTACTTC.

This clonotype was picked up many times. The J gene is TRBJ2-3, the V gene TRBV6-1; the match to TRBD1 covers 7 bases. The CDR3 is made up of 14 amino acids. Germline CDR1 is MNHNS and CDR2 is SASEGT. The V segment lost 8 bases and the J segment 3 bases; nucleotides outside the gene matches: 8. The CDR3 sequence: CASFEGARTDTQYF. The CDR3 DNA sequence: TGTGCCAGCTTTGAGGGGGCGCGTACAGATACGCAGTATTTT.

This clonotype was seen repeatedly, ten times or more. The chain joins TRBV14 to TRBJ2-2, with 8 bases aligning to TRBD1. Trimming cost V 3 bases and J 5 bases; bases outside gene matches: 8. From germline, CDR1 is SGHDN and CDR2 FVKESK. The CDR3 sequence is 16 residues long. The CDR3 spells CASSHHRGKGTGELFF. Here the CDR3 DNA reads TGTGCCAGCAGCCACCACAGGGGGAAGGGTACCGGGGAGCTGTTTTTT.

Remarks on this clonotype: The junction and the germline gene differ at one end; a read error may be behind it. CDR3 in DNA: TGTGCCAACGTGGGGCTAACCTTCACAGGTACGCAGTATTTT. It encodes CANVGLTFTGTQYF. This rearrangement joins TRBV2 to TRBJ2-3, with D tentatively TRBD1 (5 bases). The germline V gene has CDR1 SNHLY and CDR2 FYNNEI. The CDR3 spans 14 residues.

This clonotype was recorded many times. The chain has TRBV19 and TRBJ1-6; D is unclear. The CDR3 has 13 residues. Trimming stripped 3 bases from V and 8 bases from J, with 8 bases between. Germline CDR1 LNHDA, CDR2 SQIVND (reference sequence). DNA for the CDR3: TGTGCCAGTAGTATTAATGGCGATTCACCCCTCCACTTT. Amino acid sequence: CASSINGDSPLHF.

The chain carries TRBV29-1 and TRBJ2-1; TRBD1 might be the D (6 bases). V was clipped by 5 bases and J by 8 bases, with 16 bases between them. CDR1 SQVTM and CDR2 ANQGSEA come from the germline V gene. The CDR3 has 13 residues. The CDR3 sequence: CSVKLTGSYEQFF. The CDR3 DNA sequence: TGCAGCGTTAAACTTACAGGGAGCTATGAGCAGTTCTTC.

The chain recombines TRBV7-9 with TRBJ1-1; TRBD1 matches at 8 bases. The CDR3 length is 15 residues. Germline V CDR1 and CDR2: SEHNR, FQNEAQ (reference sequence). V lost 3 bases, J lost 7 bases, and 10 bases stayed unmatched. The CDR3 DNA reads TGTGCCAGCAGCTTGGTCGGCCAGGGGGCTGGTGAAGCTTTCTTT. Translated, it gives CASSLVGQGAGEAFF.

This clonotype was counted ten times or more. This chain joins TRBV5-8 and TRBJ1-4, with 9 bases matching TRBD1. Per germline, CDR1 SGHTS and CDR2 YDEGEE. CDR3 size: 16 residues. With 4 bases clipped from V and 0 bases from J, the junction kept 4 bases outside the gene matches. CDR3 nucleotides: TGTGCCAGCAGCCCGGGACAGGGAACAACTAATGAAAAACTGTTTTTT. It codes for CASSPGQGTTNEKLFF.

At least ten counts were recorded for this clonotype. The chain links TRBV20-1 to TRBJ2-7, with TRBD2 matching over 8 bases. V lost 1 base to trimming and J lost 6 bases; unmatched junction nucleotides: 8. This CDR3 has 14 amino acids. Germline CDR1 and CDR2: DFQATT and SNEGSKA (reference sequence). CDR3 sequence: CSARVVGREAEQYF. Here the CDR3 DNA reads TGCAGTGCTAGAGTGGTGGGGCGGGAGGCCGAGCAGTACTTC.

In its sample, this clonotype was seen many times. J is TRBJ2-7 and V is TRBV7-6; 10 nucleotides agree with TRBD2. The ends lost 4 bases at V and 2 bases at J; junction bases unmatched: 5. The CDR3 is 15 residues long. Germline CDR1 is SGHVS and CDR2 is FNYEAQ. CDR3 amino acids: CASSYGLAATYEQYF. The CDR3 coding sequence is TGTGCCAGCAGCTACGGACTAGCGGCAACCTACGAGCAGTACTTC.

This chain uses TRBV29-1 with TRBJ2-1; D is perhaps TRBD1 (5 bases). Trimming cost V 4 bases and J 3 bases, with 13 bases left between them. The CDR3 length is 14 residues. Germline values: CDR1 SQVTM, CDR2 ANQGSEA. CDR3 nucleotides: TGCAGCGTTGGCCCGGGTACAGGCTACAATGAGCAGTTCTTC. It is translated as CSVGPGTGYNEQFF.

This clonotype was counted once. V is TRBV10-3 and J is TRBJ1-1; TRBD1 aligns across 8 bases. Germline CDR1 is ENHRY and CDR2 is SYGVKD. The CDR3 is made up of 14 amino acids. The trim removed 10 bases at V and 0 bases at J, leaving 7 bases unmatched. CDR3 coding DNA: TGTGCCACCAAAACAGGGGGTTTGAACACTGAAGCTTTCTTT. Translation gives CATKTGGLNTEAFF.

This clonotype was observed many times. The gene calls are TRBV6-6 and TRBJ2-5, with TRBD2 matching 7 bases. The germline V gene encodes CDR1 MNHNY and CDR2 SVGAGI (reference sequence). This CDR3 comprises 14 residues. V shed 2 bases, J shed 0 bases, and the junction held 0 bases outside the gene matches. CDR3 in amino acids: CASSYGTNQETQYF. CDR3 DNA sequence: TGTGCCAGCAGTTACGGGACTAACCAAGAGACCCAGTACTTC.

Details on this clonotype: A read error may account for a junction end that differs from germline. The chain combines TRBV7-9 with TRBJ2-3; D may be TRBD2 (7 bases). Germline loops: CDR1 SEHNR, CDR2 FQNEAQ (reference sequence). The length of the CDR3 is 15 residues. This CDR3 is CASSQGRGGTDTQYF. The CDR3 coding sequence is TGCGCCAGCAGCCAAGGGAGGGGGGGCACAGATACGCAGTATTTT.